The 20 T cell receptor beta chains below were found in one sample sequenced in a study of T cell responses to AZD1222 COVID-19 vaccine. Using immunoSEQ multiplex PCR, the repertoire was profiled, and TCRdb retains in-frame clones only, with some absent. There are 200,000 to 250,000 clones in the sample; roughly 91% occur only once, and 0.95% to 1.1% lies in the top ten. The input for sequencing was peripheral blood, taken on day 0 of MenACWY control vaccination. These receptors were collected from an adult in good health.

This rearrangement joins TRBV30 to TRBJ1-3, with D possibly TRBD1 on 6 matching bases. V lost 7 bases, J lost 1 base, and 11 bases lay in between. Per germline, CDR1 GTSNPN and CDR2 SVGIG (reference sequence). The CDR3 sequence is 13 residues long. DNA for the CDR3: TGTGCCTCGGACAGTGTGTCTGGAAACACCATATATTTT. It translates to CASDSVSGNTIYF. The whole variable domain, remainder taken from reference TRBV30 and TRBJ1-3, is SQTIHQWPATLVQPVGSPLSLECTVEGTSNPNLYWYRQAAGRGLQLLFYSVGIGQISSEVPQNLSASRPQDRQFILSSKKLLLSDSGFYLCASDSVSGNTIYFGEGSWLTVV.

The chain's CDR3 is CATSRRGGEQFF. Here the CDR3 DNA reads TGTGCCACCAGCAGGCGGGGGGGAGAGCAGTTCTTC. V and J are TRBV15 and TRBJ2-1; 9 bases are shared with TRBD2. V was pared by 3 bases and J by 10 bases, with 1 base of the junction left unmatched. CDR3 length: 12 amino acids. Germline V lookup: CDR1 LNHNV, CDR2 YYDKDF (reference sequence).

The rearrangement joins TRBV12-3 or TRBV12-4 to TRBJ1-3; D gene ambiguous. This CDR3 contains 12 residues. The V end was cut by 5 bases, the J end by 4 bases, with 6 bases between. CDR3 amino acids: CASSLQGNTIYF. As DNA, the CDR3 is TGTGCCAGCAGTCTACAGGGAAACACCATATATTTT.

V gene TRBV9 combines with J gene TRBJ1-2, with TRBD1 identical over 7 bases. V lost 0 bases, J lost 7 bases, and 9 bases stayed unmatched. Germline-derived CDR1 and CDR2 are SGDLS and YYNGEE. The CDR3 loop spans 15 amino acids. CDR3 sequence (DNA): TGTGCCAGCAGCGTAGGAGAGGGGGCTCCAACTGGCTACACCTTC. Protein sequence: CASSVGEGAPTGYTF.

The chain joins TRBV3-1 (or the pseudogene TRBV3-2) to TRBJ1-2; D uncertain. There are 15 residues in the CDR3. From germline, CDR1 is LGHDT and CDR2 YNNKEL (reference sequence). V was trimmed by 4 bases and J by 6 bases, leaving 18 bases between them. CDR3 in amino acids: CASSRKPGRVNGYTF. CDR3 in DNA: TGTGCCAGCAGCCGCAAACCCGGTCGCGTGAATGGCTACACCTTC.

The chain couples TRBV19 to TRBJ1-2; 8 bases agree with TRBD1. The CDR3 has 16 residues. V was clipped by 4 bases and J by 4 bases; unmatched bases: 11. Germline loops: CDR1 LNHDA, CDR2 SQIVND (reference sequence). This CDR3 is CASSTWTGIGSYGYTF. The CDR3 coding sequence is TGTGCCAGTAGTACCTGGACAGGGATTGGGAGCTATGGCTACACCTTC.

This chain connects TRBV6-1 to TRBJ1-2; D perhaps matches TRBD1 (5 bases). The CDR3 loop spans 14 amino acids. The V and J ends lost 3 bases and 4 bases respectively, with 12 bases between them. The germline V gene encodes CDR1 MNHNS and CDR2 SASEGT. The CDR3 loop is CASSDYGGTYGYTF. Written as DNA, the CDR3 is TGTGCCAGCAGTGATTATGGGGGAACCTATGGCTACACCTTC.

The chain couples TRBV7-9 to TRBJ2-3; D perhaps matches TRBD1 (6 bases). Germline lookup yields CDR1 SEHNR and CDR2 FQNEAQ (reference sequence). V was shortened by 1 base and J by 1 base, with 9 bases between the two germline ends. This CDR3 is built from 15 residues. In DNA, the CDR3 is TGTGCCAGCAGCTTAGGACAGGCTGGCACAGATACGCAGTATTTT. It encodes CASSLGQAGTDTQYF.

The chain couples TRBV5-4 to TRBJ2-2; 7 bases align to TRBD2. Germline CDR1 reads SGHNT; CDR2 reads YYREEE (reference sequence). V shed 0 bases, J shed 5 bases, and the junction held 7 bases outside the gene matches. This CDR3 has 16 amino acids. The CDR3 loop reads CASSLERGVGTGELFF. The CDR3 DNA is TGTGCCAGCAGCTTGGAACGGGGGGTTGGGACCGGGGAGCTGTTTTTT.

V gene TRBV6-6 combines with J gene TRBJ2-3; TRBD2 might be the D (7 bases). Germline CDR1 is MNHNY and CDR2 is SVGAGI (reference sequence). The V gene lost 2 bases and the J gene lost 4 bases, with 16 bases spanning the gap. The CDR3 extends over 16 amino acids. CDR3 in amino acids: CASSYMGGGQPDTQYF. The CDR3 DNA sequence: TGTGCCAGCAGTTACATGGGAGGGGGGCAACCAGATACGCAGTATTTT.

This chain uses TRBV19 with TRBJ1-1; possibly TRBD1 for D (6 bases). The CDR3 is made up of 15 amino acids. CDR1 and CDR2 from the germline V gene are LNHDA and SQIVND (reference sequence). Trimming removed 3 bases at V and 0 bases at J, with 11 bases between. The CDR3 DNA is TGTGCCAGTAGTATGGGCGGGACACTGAACACTGAAGCTTTCTTT. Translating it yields CASSMGGTLNTEAFF. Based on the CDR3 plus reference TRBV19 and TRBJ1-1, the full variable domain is DGGITQSPKYLFRKEGQNVTLSCEQNLNHDAMYWYRQDPGQGLRLIYYSQIVNDFQKGDIAEGYSVSREKKESFPLTVTSAQKNPTAFYLCASSMGGTLNTEAFFGQGTRLTVV.

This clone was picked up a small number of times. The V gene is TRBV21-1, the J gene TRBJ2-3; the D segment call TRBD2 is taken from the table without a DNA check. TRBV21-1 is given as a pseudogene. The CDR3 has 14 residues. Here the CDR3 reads CARVAGRCTDTQYF. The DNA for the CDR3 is TGTGCCAGGGTAGCGGGGAGATGCACAGATACGCAGTATTTT.

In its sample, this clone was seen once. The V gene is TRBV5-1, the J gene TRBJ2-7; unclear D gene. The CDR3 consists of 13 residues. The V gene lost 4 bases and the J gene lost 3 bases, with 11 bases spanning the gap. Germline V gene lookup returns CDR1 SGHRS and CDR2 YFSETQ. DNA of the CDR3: TGCGCCAGCAGCCTGGACGGGCTCTACGAGCAGTACTTC. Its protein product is CASSLDGLYEQYF.

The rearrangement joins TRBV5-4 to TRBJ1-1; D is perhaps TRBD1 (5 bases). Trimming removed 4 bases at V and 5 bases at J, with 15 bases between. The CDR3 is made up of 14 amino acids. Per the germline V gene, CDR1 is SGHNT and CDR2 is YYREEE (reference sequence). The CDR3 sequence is CASSLGVLETEAFF. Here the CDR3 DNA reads TGTGCCAGCAGCCTGGGGGTCCTCGAGACTGAAGCTTTCTTT.

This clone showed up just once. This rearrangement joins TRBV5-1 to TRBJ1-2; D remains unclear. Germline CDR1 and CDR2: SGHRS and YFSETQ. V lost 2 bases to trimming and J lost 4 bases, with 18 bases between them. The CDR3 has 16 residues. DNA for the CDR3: TGCGCCAGCAGCTTTGACGCGGGTGAGCCCGCCTATGGCTACACCTTC. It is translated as CASSFDAGEPAYGYTF.

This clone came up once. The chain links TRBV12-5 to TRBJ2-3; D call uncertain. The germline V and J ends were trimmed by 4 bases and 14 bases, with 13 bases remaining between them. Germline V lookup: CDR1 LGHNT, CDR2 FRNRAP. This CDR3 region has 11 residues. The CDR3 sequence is CASGYDFSPYF. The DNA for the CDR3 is TGTGCTAGTGGTTACGACTTTTCACCGTATTTT.

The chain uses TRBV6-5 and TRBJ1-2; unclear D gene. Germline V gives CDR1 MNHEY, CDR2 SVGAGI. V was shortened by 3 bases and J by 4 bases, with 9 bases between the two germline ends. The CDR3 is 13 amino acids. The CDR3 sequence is CASSYGQSYGYTF. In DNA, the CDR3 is TGTGCCAGCAGTTATGGGCAGAGCTATGGCTACACCTTC.

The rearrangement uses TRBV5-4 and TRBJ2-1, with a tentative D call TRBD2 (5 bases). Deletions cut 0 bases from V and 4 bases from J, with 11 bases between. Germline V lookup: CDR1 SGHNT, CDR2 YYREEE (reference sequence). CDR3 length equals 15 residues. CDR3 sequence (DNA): TGTGCCAGCAGCTTGGTGCTAGCCCCTTACAATGAGCAGTTCTTC. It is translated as CASSLVLAPYNEQFF.

The CDR3 loop reads CASSPLLRGSEAFF. As DNA, the CDR3 is TGTGCCAGCTCACCACTACTTCGGGGGTCAGAAGCTTTCTTT. The rearrangement links TRBV18 to TRBJ1-1; tentatively, D is TRBD1 (5 bases). V lost 1 base to trimming and J lost 8 bases, with 14 bases between them. Germline loops: CDR1 KGHSH, CDR2 LQKENI. CDR3 length equals 14 residues. Together with reference TRBV18 and TRBJ1-1, the CDR3 gives the full variable domain: NAGVMQNPRHLVRRRGQEARLRCSPMKGHSHVYWYRQLPEEGLKFMVYLQKENIIDESGMPKERFSAEFPKEGPSILRIQQVVRGDSAAYFCASSPLLRGSEAFFGQGTRLTVV.

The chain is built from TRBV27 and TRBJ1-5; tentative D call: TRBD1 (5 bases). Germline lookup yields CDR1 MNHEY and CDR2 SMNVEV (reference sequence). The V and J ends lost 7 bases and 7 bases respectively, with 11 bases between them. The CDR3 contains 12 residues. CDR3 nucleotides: TGTGCCAGCACAAACCGGGGCCAGCCCCAGCATTTT. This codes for CASTNRGQPQHF.